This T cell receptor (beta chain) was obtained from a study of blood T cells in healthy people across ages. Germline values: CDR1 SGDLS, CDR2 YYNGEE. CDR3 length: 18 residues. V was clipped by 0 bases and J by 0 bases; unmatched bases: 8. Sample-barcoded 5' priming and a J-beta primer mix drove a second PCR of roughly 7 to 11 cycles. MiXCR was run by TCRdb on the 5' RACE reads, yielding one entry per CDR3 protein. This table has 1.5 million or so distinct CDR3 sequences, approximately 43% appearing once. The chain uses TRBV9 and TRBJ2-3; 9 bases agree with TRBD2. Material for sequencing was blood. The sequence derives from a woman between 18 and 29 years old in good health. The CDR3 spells CASSVDGTSSSSTDTQYF. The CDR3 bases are TGTGCCAGCAGCGTAGACGGGACTAGCTCCTCGAGCACAGATACGCAGTATTTT.